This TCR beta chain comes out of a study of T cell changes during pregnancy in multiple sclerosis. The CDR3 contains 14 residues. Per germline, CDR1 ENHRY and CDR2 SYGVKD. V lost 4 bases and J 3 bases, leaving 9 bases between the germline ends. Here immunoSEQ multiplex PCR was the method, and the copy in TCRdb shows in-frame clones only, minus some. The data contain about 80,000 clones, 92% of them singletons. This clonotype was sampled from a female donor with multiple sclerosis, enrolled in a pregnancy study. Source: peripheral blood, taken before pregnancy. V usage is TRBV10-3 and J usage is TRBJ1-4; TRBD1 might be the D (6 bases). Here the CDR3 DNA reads TGTGCCATCAGTGGGACAGTTTCTAATGAAAAACTGTTTTTT. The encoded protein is CAISGTVSNEKLFF.